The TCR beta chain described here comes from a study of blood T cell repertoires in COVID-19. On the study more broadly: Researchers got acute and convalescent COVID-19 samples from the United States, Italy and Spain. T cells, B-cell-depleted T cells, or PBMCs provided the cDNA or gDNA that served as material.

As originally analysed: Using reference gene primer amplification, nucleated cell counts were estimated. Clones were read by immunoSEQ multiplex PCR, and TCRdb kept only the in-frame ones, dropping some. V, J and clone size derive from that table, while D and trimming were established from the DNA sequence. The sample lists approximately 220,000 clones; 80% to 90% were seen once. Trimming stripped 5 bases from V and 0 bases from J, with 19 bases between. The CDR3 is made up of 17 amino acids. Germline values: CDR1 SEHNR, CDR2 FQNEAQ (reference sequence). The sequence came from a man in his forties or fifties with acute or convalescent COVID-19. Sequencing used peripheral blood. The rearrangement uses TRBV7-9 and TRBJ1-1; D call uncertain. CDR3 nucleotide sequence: TGTGCCAGCAGCCCCCTGGAGGGTAGAGCCATGAACACTGAAGCTTTCTTT. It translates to CASSPLEGRAMNTEAFF.